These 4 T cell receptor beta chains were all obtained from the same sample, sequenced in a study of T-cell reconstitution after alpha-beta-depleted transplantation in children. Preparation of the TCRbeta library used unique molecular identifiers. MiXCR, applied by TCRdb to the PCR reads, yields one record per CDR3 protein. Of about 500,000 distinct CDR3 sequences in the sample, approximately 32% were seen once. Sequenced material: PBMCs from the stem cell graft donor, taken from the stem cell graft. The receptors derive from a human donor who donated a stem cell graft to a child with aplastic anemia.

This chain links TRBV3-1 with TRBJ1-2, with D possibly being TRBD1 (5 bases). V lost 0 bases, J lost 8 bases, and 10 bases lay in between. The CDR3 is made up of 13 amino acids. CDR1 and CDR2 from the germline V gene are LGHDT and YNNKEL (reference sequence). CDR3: CASSQDGRTGYTF. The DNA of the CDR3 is TGTGCCAGCAGCCAAGATGGCCGGACAGGCTACACCTTC.

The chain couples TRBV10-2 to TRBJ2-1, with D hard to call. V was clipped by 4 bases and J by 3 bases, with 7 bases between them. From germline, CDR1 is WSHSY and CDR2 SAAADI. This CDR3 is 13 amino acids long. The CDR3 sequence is CASSGWDYNEQFF. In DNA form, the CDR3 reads TGCGCCAGCAGTGGGTGGGACTACAATGAGCAGTTCTTC.

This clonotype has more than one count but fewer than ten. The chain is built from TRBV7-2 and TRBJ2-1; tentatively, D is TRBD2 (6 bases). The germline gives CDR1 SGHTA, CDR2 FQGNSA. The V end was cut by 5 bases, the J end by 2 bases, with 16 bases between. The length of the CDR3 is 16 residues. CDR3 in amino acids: CASSPIGGKTYNEQFF. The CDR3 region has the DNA TGTGCCAGCAGCCCCATCGGGGGAAAGACCTACAATGAGCAGTTCTTC.

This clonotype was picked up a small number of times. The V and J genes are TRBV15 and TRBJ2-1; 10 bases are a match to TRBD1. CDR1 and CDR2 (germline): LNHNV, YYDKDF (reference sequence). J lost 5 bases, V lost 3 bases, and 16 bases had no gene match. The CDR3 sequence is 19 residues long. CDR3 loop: CATSRLLGTGAYRDNEQFF. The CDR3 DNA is TGTGCCACCAGCAGGTTGTTAGGGACAGGGGCCTATCGGGACAATGAGCAGTTCTTC. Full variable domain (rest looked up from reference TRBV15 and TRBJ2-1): DAMVIQNPRYQVTQFGKPVTLSCSQTLNHNVMYWYQQKSSQAPKLLFHYYDKDFNNEADTPDNFQSRRPNTSFCFLDIRSPGLGDTAMYLCATSRLLGTGAYRDNEQFFGPGTRLTVL.